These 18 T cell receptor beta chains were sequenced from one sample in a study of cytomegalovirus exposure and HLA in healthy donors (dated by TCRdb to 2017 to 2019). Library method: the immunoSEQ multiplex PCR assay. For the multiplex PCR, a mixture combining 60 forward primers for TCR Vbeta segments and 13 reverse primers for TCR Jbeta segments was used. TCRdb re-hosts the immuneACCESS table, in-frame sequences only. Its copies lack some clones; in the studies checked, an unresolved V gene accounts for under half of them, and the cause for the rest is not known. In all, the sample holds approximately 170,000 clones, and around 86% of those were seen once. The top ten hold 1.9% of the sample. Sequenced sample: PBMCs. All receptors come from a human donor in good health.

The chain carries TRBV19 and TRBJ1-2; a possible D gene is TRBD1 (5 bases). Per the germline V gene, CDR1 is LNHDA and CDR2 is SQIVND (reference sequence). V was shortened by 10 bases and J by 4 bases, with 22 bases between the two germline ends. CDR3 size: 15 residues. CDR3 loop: CATPKNGGGVYGYTF. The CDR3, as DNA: TGTGCCACCCCAAAGAATGGGGGGGGAGTCTATGGCTACACCTTC.

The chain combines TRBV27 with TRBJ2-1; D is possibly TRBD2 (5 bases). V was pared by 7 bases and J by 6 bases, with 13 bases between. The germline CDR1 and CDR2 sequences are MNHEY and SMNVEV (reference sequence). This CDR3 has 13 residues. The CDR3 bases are TGTGCCAGCACCGCTCTGGCGGGCAATGAGCAGTTCTTC. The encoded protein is CASTALAGNEQFF.

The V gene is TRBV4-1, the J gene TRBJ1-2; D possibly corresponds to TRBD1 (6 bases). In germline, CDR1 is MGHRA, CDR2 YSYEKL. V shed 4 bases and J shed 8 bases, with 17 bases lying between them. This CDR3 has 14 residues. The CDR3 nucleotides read TGCGCCAGCAGCCGGGGGGCGGGGGGCTTGGGCTACACCTTC. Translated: CASSRGAGGLGYTF.

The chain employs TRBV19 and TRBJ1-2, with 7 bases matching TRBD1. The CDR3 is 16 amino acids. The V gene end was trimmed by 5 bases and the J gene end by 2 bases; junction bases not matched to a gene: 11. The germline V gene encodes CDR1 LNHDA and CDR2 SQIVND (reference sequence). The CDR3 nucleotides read TGTGCCAGTAGTCTGACCTCTGACAGGGTAAACTATGGCTACACCTTC. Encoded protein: CASSLTSDRVNYGYTF.

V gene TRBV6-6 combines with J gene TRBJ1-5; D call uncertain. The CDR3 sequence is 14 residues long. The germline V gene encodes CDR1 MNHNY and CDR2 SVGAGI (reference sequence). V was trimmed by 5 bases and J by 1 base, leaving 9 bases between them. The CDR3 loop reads CASSPRESNQPQHF. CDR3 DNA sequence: TGTGCCAGCAGTCCCCGCGAGAGCAATCAGCCCCAGCATTTT.

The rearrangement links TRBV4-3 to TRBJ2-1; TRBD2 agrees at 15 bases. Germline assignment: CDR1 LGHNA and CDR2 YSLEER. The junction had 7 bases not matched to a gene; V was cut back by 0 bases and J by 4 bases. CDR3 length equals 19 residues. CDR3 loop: CASSQERGLAGGHYNEQFF. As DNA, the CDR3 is TGCGCCAGCAGCCAAGAGAGGGGACTAGCGGGGGGACATTACAATGAGCAGTTCTTC.

CDR3 DNA sequence: TGTGCCAGCAGACCCGGTTTGAACTATGGCTACACCTTC. This gives the protein CASRPGLNYGYTF. The rearrangement joins TRBV6-5 to TRBJ1-2, with no clear D. V lost 6 bases and J lost 2, with 10 bases in between. The germline CDR1 and CDR2 sequences are MNHEY and SVGAGI. This CDR3 has 13 residues.

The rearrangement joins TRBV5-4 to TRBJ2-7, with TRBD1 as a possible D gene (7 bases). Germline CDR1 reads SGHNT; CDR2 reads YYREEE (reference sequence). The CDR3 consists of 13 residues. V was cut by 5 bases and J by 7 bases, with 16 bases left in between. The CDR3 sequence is CASREGASGEQYF. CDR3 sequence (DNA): TGTGCCAGCAGGGAGGGGGCGTCGGGTGAGCAGTACTTC.

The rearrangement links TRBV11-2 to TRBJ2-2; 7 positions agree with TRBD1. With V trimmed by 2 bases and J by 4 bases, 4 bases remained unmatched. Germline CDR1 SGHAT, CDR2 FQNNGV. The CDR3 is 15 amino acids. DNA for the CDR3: TGTGCCAGCAGCTTAAGGCAGGGGGTCACCGGGGAGCTGTTTTTT. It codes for CASSLRQGVTGELFF.

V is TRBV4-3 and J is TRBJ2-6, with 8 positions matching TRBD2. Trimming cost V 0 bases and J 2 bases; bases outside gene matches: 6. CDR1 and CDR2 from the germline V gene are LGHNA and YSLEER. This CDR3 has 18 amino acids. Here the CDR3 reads CASSQDPGGGTGANVLTF. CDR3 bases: TGCGCCAGCAGCCAAGATCCGGGCGGGGGGACTGGGGCCAACGTCCTGACTTTC.

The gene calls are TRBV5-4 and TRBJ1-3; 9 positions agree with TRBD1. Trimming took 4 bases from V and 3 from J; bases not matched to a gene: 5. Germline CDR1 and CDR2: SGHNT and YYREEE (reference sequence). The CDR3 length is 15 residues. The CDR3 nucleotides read TGTGCCAGCAGCCCGGACAGGGGAAATGGAAACACCATATATTTT. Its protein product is CASSPDRGNGNTIYF.

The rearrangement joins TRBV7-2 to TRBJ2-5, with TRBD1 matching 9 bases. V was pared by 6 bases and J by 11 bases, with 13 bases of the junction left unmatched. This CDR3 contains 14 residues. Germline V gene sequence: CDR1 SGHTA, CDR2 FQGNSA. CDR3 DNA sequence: TGTGCCAGCAGACCCGGGACAGGGAAGGAAGAGCAGTACTTC. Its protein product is CASRPGTGKEEQYF.

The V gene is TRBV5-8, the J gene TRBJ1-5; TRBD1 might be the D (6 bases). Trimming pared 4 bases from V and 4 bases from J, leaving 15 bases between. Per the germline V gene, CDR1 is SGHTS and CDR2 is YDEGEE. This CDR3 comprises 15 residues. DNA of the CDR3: TGTGCCAGCAGCCCGACGGACAGAACAAATCAGCCCCAGCATTTT. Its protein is CASSPTDRTNQPQHF.

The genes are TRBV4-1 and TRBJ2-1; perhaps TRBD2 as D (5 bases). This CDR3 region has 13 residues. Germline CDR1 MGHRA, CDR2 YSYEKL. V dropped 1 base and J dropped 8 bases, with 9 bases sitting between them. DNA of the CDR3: TGCGCCAGCAGCCAAGGTGAGGGTTATGAGCAGTTCTTC. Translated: CASSQGEGYEQFF.

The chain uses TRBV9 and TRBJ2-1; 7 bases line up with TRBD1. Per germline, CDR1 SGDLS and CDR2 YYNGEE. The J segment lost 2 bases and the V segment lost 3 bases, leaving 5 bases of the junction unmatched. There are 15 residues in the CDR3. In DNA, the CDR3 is TGTGCCAGCAGCGCCCGACAGGGTACCTACAATGAGCAGTTCTTC. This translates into CASSARQGTYNEQFF. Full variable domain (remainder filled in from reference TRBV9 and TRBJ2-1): DSGVTQTPKHLITATGQRVTLRCSPRSGDLSVYWYQQSLDQGLQFLIQYYNGEERAKGNILERFSAQQFPDLHSELNLSSLELGDSALYFCASSARQGTYNEQFFGPGTRLTVL.

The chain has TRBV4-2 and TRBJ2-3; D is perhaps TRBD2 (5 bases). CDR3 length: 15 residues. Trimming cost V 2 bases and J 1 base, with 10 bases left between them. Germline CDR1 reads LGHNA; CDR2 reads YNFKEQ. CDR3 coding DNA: TGTGCCAGCAGCCAATTATCCGGGGGCACAGATACGCAGTATTTT. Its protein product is CASSQLSGGTDTQYF.

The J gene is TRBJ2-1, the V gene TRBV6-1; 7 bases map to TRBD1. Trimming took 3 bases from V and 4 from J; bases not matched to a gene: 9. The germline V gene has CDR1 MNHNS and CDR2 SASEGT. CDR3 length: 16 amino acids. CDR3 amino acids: CASSDLGTEVYNEQFF. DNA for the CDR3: TGTGCCAGCAGTGACCTTGGGACAGAAGTATACAATGAGCAGTTCTTC.

This CDR3 reads CASPKGAGSMEGETQYF. CDR3 DNA sequence: TGTGCCAGCCCCAAGGGGGCGGGCTCAATGGAAGGAGAGACCCAGTACTTC. J is TRBJ2-5 and V is TRBV2, with 7 positions matching TRBD1. The CDR3 runs 17 residues. V shed 8 bases, J shed 4 bases, and the junction held 19 bases outside the gene matches. Germline assignment: CDR1 SNHLY and CDR2 FYNNEI.